These 25 T cell receptor beta chains share one sample of origin, sequenced in a study of blood T cell repertoires in COVID-19. The method was immunoSEQ multiplex PCR; TCRdb's version includes in-frame clones alone and lacks a portion of them. This table has 53,000 or so clones, about 77% appearing once. Sequencing was done on a sample of peripheral blood. The receptors here all came from a man in his 70s with active or convalescent COVID-19.

This clone was detected only a few times. This chain joins TRBV11-1 and TRBJ1-2; D remains unclear. V lost 6 bases and J 2 bases, leaving 13 bases between the germline ends. CDR3 length: 14 amino acids. The V gene's germline CDR1 is SGHAT and CDR2 FQDESV (reference sequence). CDR3 nucleotides: TGTGCCAGCAGTCCGGATGACGGGAACTATGGCTACACCTTC. Amino acids: CASSPDDGNYGYTF.

This rearrangement joins TRBV5-1 to TRBJ2-7, with 7 positions matching TRBD2. In germline, CDR1 is SGHRS, CDR2 YFSETQ. This CDR3 is built from 13 residues. The V gene end was trimmed by 0 bases and the J gene end by 6 bases; junction bases not matched to a gene: 3. The DNA of the CDR3 is TGCGCCAGCAGCTTGGGGGAGGGAATCGAGCAGTACTTC. As protein: CASSLGEGIEQYF. The complete variable domain, with remaining parts taken from reference TRBV5-1 and TRBJ2-7, reads KAGVTQTPRYLIKTRGQQVTLSCSPISGHRSVSWYQQTPGQGLQFLFEYFSETQRNKGNFPGRFSGRQFSNSRSEMNVSTLELGDSALYLCASSLGEGIEQYFGPGTRLTVT.

The chain employs TRBV10-3 and TRBJ1-1; tentative D call: TRBD1 (5 bases). V was shortened by 2 bases and J by 1 base, with 11 bases between the two germline ends. The CDR3 has 15 amino acids. Germline lookup yields CDR1 ENHRY and CDR2 SYGVKD. CDR3 sequence: CAISEAYRWNTEAFF. CDR3 nucleotides: TGTGCCATCAGTGAGGCATACAGGTGGAACACTGAAGCTTTCTTT.

The CDR3 nucleotides are TGTGCCAGCAGCTTATACCGGGCAACTAATGAAAAACTGTTTTTT. Translation gives CASSLYRATNEKLFF. The chain recombines TRBV7-2 with TRBJ1-4; D is uncertain. The CDR3 length is 15 residues. The V end was cut by 2 bases, the J end by 0 bases, with 7 bases between. From germline, CDR1 is SGHTA and CDR2 FQGNSA.

The rearrangement uses TRBV10-3 and TRBJ2-1; D is possibly TRBD2 (6 bases). Germline V gene data show CDR1 as ENHRY and CDR2 as SYGVKD. This CDR3 is 15 amino acids long. The germline V and J ends were trimmed by 5 bases and 2 bases, with 13 bases remaining between them. In DNA form, the CDR3 reads TGTGCCATCAGTCCTATGGGGGGAACCTACAATGAGCAGTTCTTC. It is translated as CAISPMGGTYNEQFF.

V and J are TRBV5-6 and TRBJ2-3, with TRBD1 identical over 8 bases. V trimming: 4 bases; J trimming: 2 bases; junction bases outside the gene matches: 6. The CDR3 loop spans 15 amino acids. From germline, CDR1 is SGHDT and CDR2 YYEEEE. The DNA for the CDR3 is TGTGCCAGCAGCCCCGGGACAGGTCACACAGATACGCAGTATTTT. The encoded protein is CASSPGTGHTDTQYF.

The chain links TRBV7-2 to TRBJ1-1; 9 bases fit TRBD1. V shed 6 bases and J 2 bases; nucleotides not matched to a gene: 7. This CDR3 spans 15 amino acids. Germline CDR1 is SGHTA and CDR2 is FQGNSA. The CDR3 sequence is CASRQQTGGNTEAFF. The CDR3 region has the DNA TGTGCCAGCAGGCAGCAGACAGGGGGAAACACTGAAGCTTTCTTT.

The CDR3 DNA sequence: TGTGCCAGCGGGACAGGGGCGCACGGGGAGCTGTTTTTT. Protein product: CASGTGAHGELFF. This rearrangement joins TRBV7-2 to TRBJ2-2; 10 bases fit TRBD1. V trimming: 8 bases; J trimming: 7 bases; junction bases outside the gene matches: 4. This CDR3 is built from 13 residues. In germline, CDR1 is SGHTA, CDR2 FQGNSA.

Comments on this clone: A junction end diverges from the germline sequence, so it may reflect a read error. The V gene is TRBV13, the J gene TRBJ2-7; 7 bases line up with TRBD1. CDR1 and CDR2 from the germline V gene are PRHDT and FYEKMQ (reference sequence). This CDR3 has 13 amino acids. CDR3 protein: CASSPGTARGLSF. In nucleotides, the CDR3 is TGTGCCAGCAGCCCCGGGACAGCAAGGGGGTTGTCCTTC.

The chain uses TRBV6-4 and TRBJ1-1, with 8 bases aligning to TRBD1. V lost 6 bases and J lost 6; bases outside the gene matches: 9. This CDR3 is 14 amino acids long. Germline loops: CDR1 MRHNA, CDR2 SNTAGT. CDR3 in DNA: TGTGCCAGCAGGTCCCACGGACAGGGATCTGAAGCTTTCTTT. Protein product: CASRSHGQGSEAFF.

This clone was found a few times. The V and J genes are TRBV18 and TRBJ1-1, with 10 bases fitting TRBD1. V shed 5 bases, J shed 0 bases, and the junction held 9 bases outside the gene matches. This CDR3 is 17 amino acids long. In germline, CDR1 is KGHSH, CDR2 LQKENI. The CDR3 DNA follows: TGTGCCAGCTCAAGGGGGACAGGGGCATGGATGAACACTGAAGCTTTCTTT. This sequence encodes CASSRGTGAWMNTEAFF. The variable domain in full, with the rest retrieved from reference TRBV18 and TRBJ1-1, is NAGVMQNPRHLVRRRGQEARLRCSPMKGHSHVYWYRQLPEEGLKFMVYLQKENIIDESGMPKERFSAEFPKEGPSILRIQQVVRGDSAAYFCASSRGTGAWMNTEAFFGQGTRLTVV.

V gene TRBV5-1 combines with J gene TRBJ1-4; D gene uncertain. The CDR3 is 16 amino acids. Germline loops: CDR1 SGHRS, CDR2 YFSETQ. Trimming cost V 4 bases and J 4 bases, with 17 bases left between them. CDR3 residues: CASSTSGRLINEKLFF. CDR3 sequence (DNA): TGCGCCAGCAGCACTTCCGGCAGACTTATTAATGAAAAACTGTTTTTT.

J is TRBJ2-7 and V is TRBV15; 7 bases agree with TRBD1. The trim removed 1 base at V and 6 bases at J, leaving 9 bases unmatched. From germline, CDR1 is LNHNV and CDR2 YYDKDF (reference sequence). The CDR3 spans 15 residues. The CDR3 region has the DNA TGTGCCACCAGCAGAGGACAGGGTTCGTCTTTCGAGCAGTACTTC. Encoded protein: CATSRGQGSSFEQYF. Using reference TRBV15 and TRBJ2-7 for the parts outside the CDR3, the full variable domain is DAMVIQNPRYQVTQFGKPVTLSCSQTLNHNVMYWYQQKSSQAPKLLFHYYDKDFNNEADTPDNFQSRRPNTSFCFLDIRSPGLGDTAMYLCATSRGQGSSFEQYFGPGTRLTVT.

The chain combines TRBV28 with TRBJ2-2, with TRBD2 matching 7 bases. Per the germline V gene, CDR1 is MDHEN and CDR2 is SYDVKM. This CDR3 comprises 15 residues. Unmatched junction bases numbered 6, after V lost 3 bases and J lost 5 bases. This CDR3 is CASSFGGRETGELFF. The CDR3 bases are TGTGCCAGCAGTTTCGGCGGGCGGGAGACCGGGGAGCTGTTTTTT.

The chain joins TRBV4-2 to TRBJ1-3, with D maybe TRBD1 (6 bases). Deletions cut 3 bases from V and 4 bases from J, with 16 bases between. CDR1 is LGHNA and CDR2 is YNFKEQ in the germline V gene. The CDR3 has 16 amino acids. CDR3 sequence reads: CASSQWDTPRGNTIYF. CDR3 in DNA: TGTGCCAGCAGCCAGTGGGACACCCCGAGAGGAAACACCATATATTTT.

The gene calls are TRBV7-9 and TRBJ2-2; possible D gene TRBD2, 6 bases. The length of the CDR3 is 16 residues. CDR1 SEHNR and CDR2 FQNEAQ come from the germline V gene (reference sequence). Trimming took off 1 base at V and 3 bases at J, with 12 bases between the two ends. The CDR3 loop is CASSLVPGGYTGELFF. CDR3 in DNA: TGTGCCAGCAGCTTAGTCCCTGGGGGGTACACCGGGGAGCTGTTTTTT.

CDR3 amino acids: CASSLGTSGGVHEQYF. The CDR3 bases are TGTGCCAGCAGCCTCGGAACTAGCGGGGGGGTCCACGAGCAGTACTTC. V gene TRBV3-1 (or the pseudogene TRBV3-2) combines with J gene TRBJ2-7; 13 bases align to TRBD2. CDR1 is LGHDT, CDR2 YNNKEL, per germline (reference sequence). After removal of 4 bases from V and 5 bases from J, the junction contained 8 bases not matched to a gene. This CDR3 region has 16 residues.

On this clone: Other DNA sequences in the same sample also yield this CDR3. The chain recombines TRBV7-2 with TRBJ2-7; D might be TRBD1 (5 bases). The germline V gene has CDR1 SGHTA and CDR2 FQGNSA. This CDR3 is 14 amino acids long. Trimming took 1 base from V and 2 from J, leaving 9 bases between them. CDR3: CASSLVAGTYEQYF. CDR3 DNA: TGTGCCAGCAGCTTAGTTGCAGGGACCTACGAGCAGTACTTC.

The CDR3 DNA sequence: TGTGCCAGCAGCTTAGGGGGCAGGGGTACAGATACGCAGTATTTT. Protein sequence: CASSLGGRGTDTQYF. The chain links TRBV7-2 to TRBJ2-3; perhaps TRBD1 as D (6 bases). This CDR3 contains 15 residues. The V end lost 1 base, the J end lost 3 bases, and 11 bases lay between the germline ends. Germline CDR1 reads SGHTA; CDR2 reads FQGNSA.

J is TRBJ1-4 and V is TRBV10-2; TRBD1 matches 11 bases. V shed 2 bases and J 8 bases; nucleotides not matched to a gene: 7. The CDR3 runs to 16 residues. From germline, CDR1 is WSHSY and CDR2 SAAADI. CDR3 sequence (DNA): TGCGCCAGCAGTGAGGTTTTCGGGACAGGGGGGGAAAAACTGTTTTTT. Translated: CASSEVFGTGGEKLFF.

The V and J genes are TRBV7-9 and TRBJ1-1, with 7 bases that match TRBD1. CDR3 length: 15 residues. From germline, CDR1 is SEHNR and CDR2 FQNEAQ (reference sequence). With 5 bases clipped from V and 4 bases from J, the junction kept 10 bases outside the gene matches. The CDR3 spells CASSPETGFITEAFF. CDR3 coding DNA: TGTGCCAGCAGCCCGGAGACAGGGTTCATCACTGAAGCTTTCTTT.

This clone was seen ten or more times. V gene TRBV6-5 combines with J gene TRBJ2-7; 9 bases match TRBD1. Germline lookup yields CDR1 MNHEY and CDR2 SVGAGI. V shed 2 bases, J shed 1 base, and the junction held 3 bases outside the gene matches. The CDR3 is made up of 15 amino acids. The CDR3 DNA reads TGTGCCAGCAGTTACGGACAGGGGTTATCCTACGAGCAGTACTTC. Translation gives CASSYGQGLSYEQYF.

This clone appeared a few times. The chain is built from TRBV24-1 and TRBJ1-5; TRBD1 aligns across 7 bases. This CDR3 has 16 residues. Germline V gene lookup returns CDR1 KGHDR and CDR2 SFDVKD. Trimming cost V 3 bases and J 3 bases; bases outside gene matches: 7. The CDR3 DNA follows: TGTGCCACCAGTGATCCGACGGGGACAGTCAATCAGCCCCAGCATTTT. Its protein is CATSDPTGTVNQPQHF.

The sample holds a few counts of this clone. The chain couples TRBV6-5 to TRBJ2-3, with D tentatively TRBD2 (7 bases). V dropped 5 bases and J dropped 0 bases, with 12 bases sitting between them. The germline gives CDR1 MNHEY, CDR2 SVGAGI. The CDR3 spans 15 residues. The CDR3 DNA reads TGTGCCAGCAGTCCGAGGGGGGGAAGCACAGATACGCAGTATTTT. Translating it yields CASSPRGGSTDTQYF.

This clone turned up a few times. The V gene is TRBV6-6, the J gene TRBJ1-1, with a weak D call TRBD1 (5 bases). Germline CDR1 reads MNHNY; CDR2 reads SVGAGI (reference sequence). V lost 6 bases and J 4 bases, leaving 12 bases between the germline ends. This CDR3 has 13 amino acids. CDR3 nucleotide sequence: TGTGCCAGCAGGACCAGGGTTGGCACTGAAGCTTTCTTT. Translated: CASRTRVGTEAFF.